This T cell receptor beta chain derives from a study of beta chain features in type 1 diabetes. Study in general: Sorted cell examination encompassed about 110 million cells across all samples. General observations from the study: There was a moderate but significant shortening of TCRB CDR3s in all four CD4+ subsets of Type 1 diabetes patients. In type 1 diabetes patients, VDJ junctions had fewer insertions; deletions at these junctions were more frequent.

Based on CD45RO/CCR7/CD25/CD127/CD95/CD27, CD4+ regulatory, stem cell-like memory, naive and central memory cells were sorted. Once sorted, every population was more than 95% pure. cDNA synthesis used the whole RNA isolate, giving expressed TCRB sequences. Profiled with immunoSEQ multiplex PCR; TCRdb holds only in-frame clones, not every one. The sample carries 300,000 to 450,000 clones, around 13% recorded once. About this clone: Its antigen is not identified.

The material sequenced was naive CD4+ T cells from blood. The receptor was derived from a woman between 18 and 29 years old with type 1 diabetes.

The CDR3 sequence is CASRGQSGSGANVLTF. As DNA, the CDR3 is TGTGCCAGCAGAGGACAGTCCGGCTCTGGGGCCAACGTCCTGACTTTC. The chain carries TRBV6-4 and TRBJ2-6; a possible D gene is TRBD1 (6 bases). V gave up 6 bases and J gave up 0 bases, with 12 bases separating them. This CDR3 spans 16 amino acids. Germline V lookup: CDR1 MRHNA, CDR2 SNTAGT.